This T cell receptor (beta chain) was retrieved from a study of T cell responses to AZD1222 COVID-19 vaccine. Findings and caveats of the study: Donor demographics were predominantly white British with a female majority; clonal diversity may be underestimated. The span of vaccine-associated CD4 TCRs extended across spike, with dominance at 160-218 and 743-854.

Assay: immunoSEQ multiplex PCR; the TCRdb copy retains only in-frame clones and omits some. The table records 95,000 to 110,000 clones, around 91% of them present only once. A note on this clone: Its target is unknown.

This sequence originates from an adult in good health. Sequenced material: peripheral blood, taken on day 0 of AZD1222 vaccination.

This CDR3 is CASTHAWGNVGNQPQHF. CDR3 in DNA: TGTGCCAGTACCCACGCGTGGGGGAACGTCGGCAATCAGCCCCAGCATTTT. The chain employs TRBV19 and TRBJ1-5; D may be TRBD1 (5 bases). The V gene's germline CDR1 is LNHDA and CDR2 SQIVND (reference sequence). V gave up 7 bases and J gave up 2 bases, with 21 bases separating them. The CDR3 is 17 amino acids.